What follows is one T cell receptor (beta chain) and its context. Its antigen is still unknown. This entry is derived from a study of post-analysis software for immune sequencing data. About the study: Patients had relapsing-remitting, secondary progressive or progressive-relapsing multiple sclerosis; some lacked subtype.

Unique-molecular-identifier-tagged TCR beta cDNA libraries were used. Roughly 500,000 cDNA molecules were obtained from roughly 0.93 to 9.6 million T cells. TCRdb used MiXCR to reprocess the PCR reads, holding one entry per CDR3 protein. The sample has roughly 200,000 distinct CDR3 sequences; approximately 29% are singletons. The CDR3 is made up of 12 amino acids. Trimming removed 5 bases from V and 6 bases from J, with 10 bases in between. Notes on the study in general: Patients carried a handful of TRBV segments more frequently than controls did, and TRBV5-6, TRBV5-1 and TRBV20-1 were among them. There was significantly lower normalized Chao1 diversity in multiple sclerosis patients than in controls. The authors found that F measure strongly co-clustered same-batch samples.

The chain joins TRBV12-3 or TRBV12-4 to TRBJ1-2, with D maybe TRBD1 (5 bases). The source material was blood. The clonotype comes from a girl aged 2-17 years with multiple sclerosis. The CDR3: CASSQVGDGYTF. The CDR3 DNA sequence: TGTGCCAGCAGTCAAGTAGGGGATGGCTACACCTTC.